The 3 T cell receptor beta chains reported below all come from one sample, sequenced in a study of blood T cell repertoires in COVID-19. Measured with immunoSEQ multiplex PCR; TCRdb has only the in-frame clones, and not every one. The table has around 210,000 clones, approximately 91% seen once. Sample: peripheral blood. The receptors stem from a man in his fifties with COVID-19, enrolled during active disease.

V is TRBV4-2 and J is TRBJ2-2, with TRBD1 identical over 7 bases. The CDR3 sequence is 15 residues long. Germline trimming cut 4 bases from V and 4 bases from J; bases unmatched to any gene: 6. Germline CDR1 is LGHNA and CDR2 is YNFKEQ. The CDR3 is CASSPTGIGTGELFF. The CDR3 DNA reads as TGTGCCAGCAGCCCGACAGGGATCGGCACCGGGGAGCTGTTTTTT.

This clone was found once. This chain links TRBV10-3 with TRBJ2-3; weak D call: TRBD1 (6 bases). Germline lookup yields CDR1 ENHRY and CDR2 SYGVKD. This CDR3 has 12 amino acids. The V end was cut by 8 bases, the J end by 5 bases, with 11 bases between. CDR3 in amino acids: CAIAGAGDTQYF. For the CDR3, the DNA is TGTGCCATCGCAGGGGCGGGAGATACGCAGTATTTT.

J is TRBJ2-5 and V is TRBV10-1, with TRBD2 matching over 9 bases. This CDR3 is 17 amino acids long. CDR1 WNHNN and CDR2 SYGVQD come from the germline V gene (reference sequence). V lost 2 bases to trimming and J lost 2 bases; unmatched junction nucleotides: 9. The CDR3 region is CASSEGSGRTGQETQYF. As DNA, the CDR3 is TGCGCCAGCAGTGAGGGAAGCGGGAGGACGGGTCAAGAGACCCAGTACTTC.